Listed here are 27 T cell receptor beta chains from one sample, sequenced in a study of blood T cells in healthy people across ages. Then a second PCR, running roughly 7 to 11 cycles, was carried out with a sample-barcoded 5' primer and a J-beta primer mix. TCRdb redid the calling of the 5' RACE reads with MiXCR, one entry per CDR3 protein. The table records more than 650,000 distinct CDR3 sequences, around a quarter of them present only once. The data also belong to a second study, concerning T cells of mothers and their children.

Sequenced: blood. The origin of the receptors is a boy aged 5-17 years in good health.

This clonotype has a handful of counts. The DNA of the CDR3 is TGTGCCAGCAATCCGGACAGGGGACCGAGTTCACCCCTCCACTTT. This sequence encodes CASNPDRGPSSPLHF. This chain joins TRBV12-3 or TRBV12-4 and TRBJ1-6, with 9 bases matching TRBD1. The junction had 10 bases not matched to a gene; V was cut back by 7 bases and J by 9 bases. The CDR3 has 15 residues.

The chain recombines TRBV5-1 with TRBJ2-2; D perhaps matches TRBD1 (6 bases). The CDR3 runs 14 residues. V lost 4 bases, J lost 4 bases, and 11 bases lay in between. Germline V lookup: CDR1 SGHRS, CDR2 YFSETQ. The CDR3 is CASSPGTLTGELFF. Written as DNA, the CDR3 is TGCGCCAGCAGCCCCGGGACACTCACCGGGGAGCTGTTTTTT. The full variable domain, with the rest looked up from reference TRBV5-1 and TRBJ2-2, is KAGVTQTPRYLIKTRGQQVTLSCSPISGHRSVSWYQQTPGQGLQFLFEYFSETQRNKGNFPGRFSGRQFSNSRSEMNVSTLELGDSALYLCASSPGTLTGELFFGEGSRLTVL.

CDR3 residues: CASSLELAGAFQETQYF. The DNA for the CDR3 is TGTGCCAGCAGCTTAGAACTAGCGGGAGCCTTCCAAGAGACCCAGTACTTC. The rearrangement joins TRBV11-2 to TRBJ2-5; TRBD2 aligns across 11 bases. Germline CDR1 SGHAT, CDR2 FQNNGV. V dropped 0 bases and J dropped 1; count of bases not matched to a gene: 4. The CDR3 extends over 17 amino acids.

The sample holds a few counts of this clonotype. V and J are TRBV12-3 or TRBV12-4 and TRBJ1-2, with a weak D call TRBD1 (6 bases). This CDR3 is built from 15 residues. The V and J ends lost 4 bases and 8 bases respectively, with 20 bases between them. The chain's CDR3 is CASSSGIQGTGGYTF. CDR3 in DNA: TGTGCCAGCAGTTCGGGAATTCAGGGGACCGGAGGCTACACCTTC.

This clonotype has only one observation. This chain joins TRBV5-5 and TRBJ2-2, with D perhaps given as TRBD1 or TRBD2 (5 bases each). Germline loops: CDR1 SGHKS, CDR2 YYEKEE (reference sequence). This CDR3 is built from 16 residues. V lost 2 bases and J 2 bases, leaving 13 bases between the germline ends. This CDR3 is CASSFRGYTNTGELFF. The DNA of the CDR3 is TGTGCCAGCAGCTTCCGGGGCTATACAAACACCGGGGAGCTGTTTTTT.

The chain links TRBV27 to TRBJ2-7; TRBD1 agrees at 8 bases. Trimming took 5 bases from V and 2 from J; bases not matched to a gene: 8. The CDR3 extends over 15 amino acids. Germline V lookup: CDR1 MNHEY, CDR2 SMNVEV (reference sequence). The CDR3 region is CASSPRTGSPYEQYF. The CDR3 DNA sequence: TGTGCCAGCAGTCCTCGGACAGGGAGTCCCTACGAGCAGTACTTC.

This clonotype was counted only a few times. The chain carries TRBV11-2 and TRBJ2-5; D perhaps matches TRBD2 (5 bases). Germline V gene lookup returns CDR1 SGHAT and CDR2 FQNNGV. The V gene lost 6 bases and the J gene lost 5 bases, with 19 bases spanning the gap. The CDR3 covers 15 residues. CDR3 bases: TGTGCCAGCAGTCGGACTCTACTAGTCGTGGAGACCCAGTACTTC. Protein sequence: CASSRTLLVVETQYF.

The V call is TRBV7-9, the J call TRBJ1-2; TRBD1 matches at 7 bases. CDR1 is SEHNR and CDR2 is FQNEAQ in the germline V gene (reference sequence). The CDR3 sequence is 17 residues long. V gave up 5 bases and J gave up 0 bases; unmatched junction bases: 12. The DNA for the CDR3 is TGTGCCAGCAGCCGCCAGGGGCAGGGGGTATCTAACTATGGCTACACCTTC. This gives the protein CASSRQGQGVSNYGYTF.

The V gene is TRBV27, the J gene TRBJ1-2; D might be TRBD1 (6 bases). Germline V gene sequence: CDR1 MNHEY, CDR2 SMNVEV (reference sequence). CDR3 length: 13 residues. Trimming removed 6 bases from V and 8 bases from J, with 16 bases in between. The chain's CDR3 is CASSLRGSGGYTF. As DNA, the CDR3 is TGTGCCAGCAGCCTCAGGGGCAGCGGAGGCTACACCTTC.

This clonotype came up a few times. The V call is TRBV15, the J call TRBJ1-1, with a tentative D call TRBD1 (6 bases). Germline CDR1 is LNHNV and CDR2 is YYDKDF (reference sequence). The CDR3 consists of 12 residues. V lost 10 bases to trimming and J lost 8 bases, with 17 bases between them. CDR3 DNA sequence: TGTGCCAACACACAGGGCGACGAAGAAGCTTTCTTT. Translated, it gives CANTQGDEEAFF.

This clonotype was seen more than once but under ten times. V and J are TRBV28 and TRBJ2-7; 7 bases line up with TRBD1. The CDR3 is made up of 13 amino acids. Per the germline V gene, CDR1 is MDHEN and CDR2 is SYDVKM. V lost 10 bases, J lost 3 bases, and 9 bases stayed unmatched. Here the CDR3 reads CATRQGEYYEQYF. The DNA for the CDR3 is TGTGCCACCCGGCAGGGGGAGTACTACGAGCAGTACTTC. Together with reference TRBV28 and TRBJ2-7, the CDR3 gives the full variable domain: DVKVTQSSRYLVKRTGEKVFLECVQDMDHENMFWYRQDPGLGLRLIYFSYDVKMKEKGDIPEGYSVSREKKERFSLILESASTNQTSMYLCATRQGEYYEQYFGPGTRLTVT.

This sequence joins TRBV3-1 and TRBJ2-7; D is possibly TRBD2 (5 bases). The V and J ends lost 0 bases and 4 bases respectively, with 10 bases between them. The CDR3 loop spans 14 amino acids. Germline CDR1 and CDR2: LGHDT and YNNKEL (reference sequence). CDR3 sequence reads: CASSQDTRVYEQYF. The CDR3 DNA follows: TGTGCCAGCAGCCAAGATACTAGGGTGTACGAGCAGTACTTC.

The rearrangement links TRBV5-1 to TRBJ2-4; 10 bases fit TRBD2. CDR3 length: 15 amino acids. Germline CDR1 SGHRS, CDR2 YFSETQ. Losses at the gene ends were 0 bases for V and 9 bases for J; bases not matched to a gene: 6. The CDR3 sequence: CASSLESSGRIIQYF. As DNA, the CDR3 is TGCGCCAGCAGCTTGGAGAGTAGCGGGAGGATCATTCAGTACTTC.

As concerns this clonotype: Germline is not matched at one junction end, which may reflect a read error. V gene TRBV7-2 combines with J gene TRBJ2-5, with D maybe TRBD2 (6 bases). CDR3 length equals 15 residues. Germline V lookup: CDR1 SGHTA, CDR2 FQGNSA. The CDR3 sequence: CAGSLAGSGVETQYF. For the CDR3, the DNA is TGTGCCGGCAGCTTAGCCGGGTCGGGGGTTGAGACCCAGTACTTC. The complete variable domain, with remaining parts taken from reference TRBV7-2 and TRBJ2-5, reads GAGVSQSPSNKVTEKGKDVELRCDPISGHTALYWYRQSLGQGLEFLIYFQGNSAPDKSGLPSDRFSAERTGGSVSTLTIQRTQQEDSAVYLCAGSLAGSGVETQYFGPGTRLLVL.

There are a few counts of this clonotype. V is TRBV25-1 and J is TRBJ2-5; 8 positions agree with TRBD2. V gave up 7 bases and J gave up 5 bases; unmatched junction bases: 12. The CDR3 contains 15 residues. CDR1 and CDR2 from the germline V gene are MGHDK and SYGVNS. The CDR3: CASTLDETSDETQYF. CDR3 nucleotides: TGTGCCAGCACCCTAGATGAGACTAGCGATGAGACCCAGTACTTC.

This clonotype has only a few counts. The CDR3 DNA sequence: TGCGCCAGCAGCCCTACCGGGACAATGAATGAAAAACTGTTTTTT. Its translation: CASSPTGTMNEKLFF. This chain links TRBV5-1 with TRBJ1-4, with D tentatively TRBD1 (6 bases). The CDR3 length is 15 residues. The germline V gene encodes CDR1 SGHRS and CDR2 YFSETQ. The V and J ends lost 4 bases and 5 bases respectively, with 15 bases between them.

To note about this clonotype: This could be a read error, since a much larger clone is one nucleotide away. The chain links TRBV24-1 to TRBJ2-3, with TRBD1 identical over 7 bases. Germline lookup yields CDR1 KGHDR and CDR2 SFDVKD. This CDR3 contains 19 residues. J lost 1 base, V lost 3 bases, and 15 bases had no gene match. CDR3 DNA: TGTGCCACCAGTGATCCACCACAGGGGTCGAAAATTCGCACAGATACGCAGTATTTT. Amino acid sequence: CATSDPPQGSKIRTDTQYF.

The CDR3 region is CASSSTDRGGQPQHF. The CDR3 DNA reads TGTGCCAGCAGTTCCACGGACAGGGGGGGTCAGCCCCAGCATTTT. The chain links TRBV6-1 to TRBJ1-5; 10 positions agree with TRBD1. Per the germline V gene, CDR1 is MNHNS and CDR2 is SASEGT. This CDR3 is built from 15 residues. Trimming cost V 5 bases and J 6 bases; bases outside gene matches: 7.

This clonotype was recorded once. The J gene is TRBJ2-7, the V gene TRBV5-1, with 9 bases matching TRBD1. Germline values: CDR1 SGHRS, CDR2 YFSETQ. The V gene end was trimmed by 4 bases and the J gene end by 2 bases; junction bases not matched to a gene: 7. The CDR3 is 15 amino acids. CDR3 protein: CASSPRTGVPYEQYF. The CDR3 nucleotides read TGCGCCAGCAGCCCGCGGACAGGGGTCCCCTACGAGCAGTACTTC.

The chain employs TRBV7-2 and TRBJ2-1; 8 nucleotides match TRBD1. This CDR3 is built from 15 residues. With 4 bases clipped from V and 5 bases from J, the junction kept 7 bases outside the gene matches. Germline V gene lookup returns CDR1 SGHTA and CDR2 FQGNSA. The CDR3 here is CASSSQGAPNNEQFF. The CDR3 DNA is TGTGCCAGCAGCTCCCAGGGGGCCCCAAACAATGAGCAGTTCTTC.

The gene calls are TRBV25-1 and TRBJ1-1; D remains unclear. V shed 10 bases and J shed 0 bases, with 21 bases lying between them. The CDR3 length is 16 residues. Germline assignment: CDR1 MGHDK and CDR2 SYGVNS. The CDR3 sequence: CANRHGRESMNTEAFF. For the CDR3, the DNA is TGTGCCAATAGACACGGCCGAGAAAGTATGAACACTGAAGCTTTCTTT.

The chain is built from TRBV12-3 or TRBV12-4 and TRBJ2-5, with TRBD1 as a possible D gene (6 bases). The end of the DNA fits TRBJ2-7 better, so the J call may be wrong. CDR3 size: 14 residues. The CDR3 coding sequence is TGTGCCAGCAGCATAAACAGGGCCGGTTACGAGCAGTACTTC. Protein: CASSINRAGYEQYF.

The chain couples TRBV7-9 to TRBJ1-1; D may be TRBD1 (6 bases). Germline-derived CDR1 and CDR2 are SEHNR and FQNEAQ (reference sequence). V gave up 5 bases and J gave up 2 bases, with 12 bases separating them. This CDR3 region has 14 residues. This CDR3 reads CASSALTGNTEAFF. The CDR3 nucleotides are TGTGCCAGCAGCGCCTTGACAGGAAACACTGAAGCTTTCTTT.

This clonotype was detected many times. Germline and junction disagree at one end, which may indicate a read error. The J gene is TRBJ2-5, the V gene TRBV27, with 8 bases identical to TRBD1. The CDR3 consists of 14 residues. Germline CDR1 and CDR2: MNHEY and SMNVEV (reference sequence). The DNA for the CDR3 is TGTGCTAGCAGCTTCCGGGACAGGCAAGAGACCCAGTACTTC. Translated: CASSFRDRQETQYF.

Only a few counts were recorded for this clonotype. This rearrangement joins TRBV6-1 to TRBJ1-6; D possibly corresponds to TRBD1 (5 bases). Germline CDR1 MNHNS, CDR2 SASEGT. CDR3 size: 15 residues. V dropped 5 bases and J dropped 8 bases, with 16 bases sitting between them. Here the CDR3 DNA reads TGTGCCAGCAGTCCCACAGGAGGTGGGGATTCACCCCTCCACTTT. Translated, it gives CASSPTGGGDSPLHF.

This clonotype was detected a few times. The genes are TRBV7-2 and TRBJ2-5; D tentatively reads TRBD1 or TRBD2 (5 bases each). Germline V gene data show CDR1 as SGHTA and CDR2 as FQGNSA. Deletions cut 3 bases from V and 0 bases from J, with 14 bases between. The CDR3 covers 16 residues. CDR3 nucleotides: TGTGCCAGCAGCTTCGGGGCAGGGACCTACCAAGAGACCCAGTACTTC. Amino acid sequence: CASSFGAGTYQETQYF.

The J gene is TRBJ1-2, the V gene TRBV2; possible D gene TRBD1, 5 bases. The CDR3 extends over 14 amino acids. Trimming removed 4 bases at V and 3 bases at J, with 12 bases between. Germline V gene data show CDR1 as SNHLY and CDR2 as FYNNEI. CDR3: CASSAGFLDYGYTF. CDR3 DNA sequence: TGTGCCAGCAGTGCAGGGTTTCTCGACTATGGCTACACCTTC.